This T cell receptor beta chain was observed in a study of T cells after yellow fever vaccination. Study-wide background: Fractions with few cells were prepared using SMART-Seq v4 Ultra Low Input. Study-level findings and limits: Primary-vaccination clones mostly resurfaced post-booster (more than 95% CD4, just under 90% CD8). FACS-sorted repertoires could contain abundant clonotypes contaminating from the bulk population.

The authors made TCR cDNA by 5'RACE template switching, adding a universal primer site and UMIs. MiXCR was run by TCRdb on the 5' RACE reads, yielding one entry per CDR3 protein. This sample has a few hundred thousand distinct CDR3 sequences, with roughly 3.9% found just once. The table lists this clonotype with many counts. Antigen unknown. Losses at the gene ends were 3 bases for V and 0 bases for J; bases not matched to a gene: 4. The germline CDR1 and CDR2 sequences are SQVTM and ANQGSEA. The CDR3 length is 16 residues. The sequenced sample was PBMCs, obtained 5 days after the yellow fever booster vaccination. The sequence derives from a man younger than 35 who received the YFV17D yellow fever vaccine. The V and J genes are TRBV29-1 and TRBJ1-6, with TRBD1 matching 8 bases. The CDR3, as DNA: TGCAGCGTTGATTCTGGACAGGGCTCCTATAATTCACCCCTCCACTTT. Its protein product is CSVDSGQGSYNSPLHF.